These 8 T cell receptor beta chains were sequenced from one sample in a study of T cells after yellow fever vaccination. One entry per CDR3 protein results from TCRdb running MiXCR on the 5' RACE reads. Of about 300,000 distinct CDR3 sequences detected, around 8.6% appear once; the ten largest clones hold 3% to 3.5%. The sequencing here drew on CD4+ T cells sorted from PBMCs, taken 5 days after the yellow fever booster vaccination. Source of these receptors: a man between 18 and 29 years old who received the YFV17D yellow fever vaccine.

This clonotype was seen more than once but under ten times. The rearrangement uses TRBV6-1 and TRBJ2-3; the D is unclear. The CDR3 runs 13 residues. Trimming cost V 0 bases and J 4 bases, with 5 bases left between them. CDR1 is MNHNS and CDR2 is SASEGT in the germline V gene. The DNA for the CDR3 is TGTGCCAGCAGTGAAGCTAGTCCAGATACGCAGTATTTT. Protein sequence: CASSEASPDTQYF.

This chain joins TRBV7-9 and TRBJ2-3, with D perhaps being TRBD1 or TRBD2 (5 bases each). The CDR3 runs 15 residues. Between the trimmed V and J ends, which lost 1 base and 1 base, there was a span of 9 bases. CDR1 is SEHNR and CDR2 is FQNEAQ in the germline V gene (reference sequence). The CDR3 protein is CASSLVGVRTDTQYF. CDR3 nucleotide sequence: TGTGCCAGCAGCTTAGTGGGGGTGCGCACAGATACGCAGTATTTT.

This clonotype was counted a few times. This sequence joins TRBV9 and TRBJ2-5; D not certain. Trimming removed 0 bases from V and 2 bases from J, with 11 bases in between. The CDR3 contains 15 residues. The germline CDR1 and CDR2 sequences are SGDLS and YYNGEE. CDR3 in amino acids: CASSVGWVKQETQYF. CDR3 DNA: TGTGCCAGCAGCGTAGGATGGGTAAAACAAGAGACCCAGTACTTC. Drawing the rest from reference TRBV9 and TRBJ2-5, the complete variable domain is DSGVTQTPKHLITATGQRVTLRCSPRSGDLSVYWYQQSLDQGLQFLIQYYNGEERAKGNILERFSAQQFPDLHSELNLSSLELGDSALYFCASSVGWVKQETQYFGPGTRLLVL.

V and J are TRBV6-2 or TRBV6-3 and TRBJ1-1, with D unresolved. The CDR3 covers 13 residues. The V and J ends lost 6 bases and 5 bases respectively, with 13 bases between them. Germline V lookup: CDR1 MNHEY, CDR2 SVGEGT. CDR3 protein: CASSHNGRTEAFF. The CDR3 region has the DNA TGTGCCAGCAGCCATAATGGTCGGACTGAAGCTTTCTTT.

This clonotype was picked up many times. CDR3 region: CAWSVQGANVLTF. CDR3 nucleotide sequence: TGTGCCTGGAGTGTTCAGGGGGCCAACGTCCTGACTTTC. J is TRBJ2-6 and V is TRBV30; D unclear. The CDR3 is 13 residues long. From germline, CDR1 is GTSNPN and CDR2 SVGIG (reference sequence). V lost 0 bases and J lost 4, with 4 bases in between.

The sample holds a few counts of this clonotype. The chain combines TRBV11-2 with TRBJ2-4; no clear D gene. The CDR3 runs 13 residues. The germline gives CDR1 SGHAT, CDR2 FQNNGV. The germline V and J ends were trimmed by 2 bases and 5 bases, with 7 bases remaining between them. This chain's CDR3 is CASSLMEQNIQYF. The CDR3 DNA sequence: TGTGCCAGCAGCTTAATGGAGCAAAACATTCAGTACTTC.

This clonotype was seen more than once but under ten times. The rearrangement joins TRBV20-1 to TRBJ2-7; no clear D gene. This CDR3 has 13 amino acids. Trimming took off 3 bases at V and 0 bases at J, with 9 bases between the two ends. Germline V gene lookup returns CDR1 DFQATT and CDR2 SNEGSKA (reference sequence). Here the CDR3 reads CSASRLSSYEQYF. CDR3 in DNA: TGCAGTGCTAGCAGGTTGAGCTCCTACGAGCAGTACTTC.

The chain uses TRBV5-1 and TRBJ2-5; D ambiguous. CDR1 SGHRS and CDR2 YFSETQ come from the germline V gene. The CDR3 is made up of 14 amino acids. V was cut by 4 bases and J by 2 bases, with 12 bases left in between. This CDR3 is CASSRNWDQETQYF. CDR3 in DNA: TGCGCCAGCAGCCGTAATTGGGATCAAGAGACCCAGTACTTC.